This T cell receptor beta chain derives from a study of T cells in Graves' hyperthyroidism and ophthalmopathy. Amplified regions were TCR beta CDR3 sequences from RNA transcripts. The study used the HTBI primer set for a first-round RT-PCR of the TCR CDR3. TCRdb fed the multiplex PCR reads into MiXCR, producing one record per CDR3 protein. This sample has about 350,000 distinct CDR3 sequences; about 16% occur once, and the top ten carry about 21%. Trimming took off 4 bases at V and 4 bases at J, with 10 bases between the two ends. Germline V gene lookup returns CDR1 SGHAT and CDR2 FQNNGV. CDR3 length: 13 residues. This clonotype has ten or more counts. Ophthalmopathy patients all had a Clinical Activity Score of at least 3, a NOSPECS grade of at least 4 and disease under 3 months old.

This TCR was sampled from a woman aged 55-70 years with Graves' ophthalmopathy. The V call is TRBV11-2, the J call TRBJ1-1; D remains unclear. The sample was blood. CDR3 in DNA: TGTGCCAGCAGCTGGTCCTCGGGCACTGAAGCTTTCTTT. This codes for CASSWSSGTEAFF.